Sequencing of this T cell receptor beta chain was carried out in a study of OX40 agonist ivuxolimab in advanced cancers. Study context: Males comprised about 84% of the group, whose mean age was 60 years (range roughly 23 to 90).

The CDR3 length is 14 residues. V was shortened by 0 bases and J by 4 bases, with 12 bases between the two germline ends. Germline values: CDR1 GTSNPN, CDR2 SVGIG (reference sequence). Profiled with immunoSEQ multiplex PCR; TCRdb holds only in-frame clones, not every one. The table lists about 46,000 clones, around 89% of them singletons. The sequences come from CD4+ or CD8+ T cells sorted from blood, collected in a trial of the OX40 agonist ivuxolimab. The chain links TRBV30 to TRBJ1-1, with D tentatively TRBD1 (6 bases). This sequence originates from an adult with an advanced solid tumor such as melanoma, head and neck, liver or kidney cancer. This CDR3 reads CAWSVLGGSTEAFF. The CDR3 DNA is TGTGCCTGGAGTGTACTAGGGGGGAGCACTGAAGCTTTCTTT. Combining the CDR3 with reference TRBV30 and TRBJ1-1 gives the whole variable domain SQTIHQWPATLVQPVGSPLSLECTVEGTSNPNLYWYRQAAGRGLQLLFYSVGIGQISSEVPQNLSASRPQDRQFILSSKKLLLSDSGFYLCAWSVLGGSTEAFFGQGTRLTVV.